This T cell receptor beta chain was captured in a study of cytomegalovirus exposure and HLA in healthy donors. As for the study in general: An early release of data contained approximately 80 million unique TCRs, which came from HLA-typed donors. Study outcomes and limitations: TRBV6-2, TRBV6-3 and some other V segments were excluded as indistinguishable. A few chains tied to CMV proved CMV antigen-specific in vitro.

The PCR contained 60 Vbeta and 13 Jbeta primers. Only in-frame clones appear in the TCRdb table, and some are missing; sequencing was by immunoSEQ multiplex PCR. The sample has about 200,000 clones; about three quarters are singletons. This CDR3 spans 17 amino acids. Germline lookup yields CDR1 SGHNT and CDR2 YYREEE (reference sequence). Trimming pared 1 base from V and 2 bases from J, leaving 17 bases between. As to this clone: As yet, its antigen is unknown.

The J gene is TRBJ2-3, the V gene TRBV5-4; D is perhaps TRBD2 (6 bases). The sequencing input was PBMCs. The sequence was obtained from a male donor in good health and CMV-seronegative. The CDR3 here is CASSLYLGTGSTDTQYF. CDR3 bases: TGTGCCAGCAGCTTGTACCTCGGGACTGGATCCACAGATACGCAGTATTTT. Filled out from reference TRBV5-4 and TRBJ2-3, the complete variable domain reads ETGVTQSPTHLIKTRGQQVTLRCSSQSGHNTVSWYQQALGQGPQFIFQYYREEENGRGNFPPRFSGLQFPNYSSELNVNALELDDSALYLCASSLYLGTGSTDTQYFGPGTRLTVL.